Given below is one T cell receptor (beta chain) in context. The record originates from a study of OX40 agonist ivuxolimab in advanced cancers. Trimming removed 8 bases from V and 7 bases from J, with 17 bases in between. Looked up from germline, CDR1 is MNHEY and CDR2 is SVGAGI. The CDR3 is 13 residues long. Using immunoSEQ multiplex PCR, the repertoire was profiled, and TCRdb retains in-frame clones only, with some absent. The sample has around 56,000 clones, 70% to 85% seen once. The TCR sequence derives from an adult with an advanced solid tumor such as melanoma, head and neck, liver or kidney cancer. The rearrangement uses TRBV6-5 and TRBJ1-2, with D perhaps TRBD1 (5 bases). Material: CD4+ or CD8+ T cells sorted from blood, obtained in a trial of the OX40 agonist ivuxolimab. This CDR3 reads CASLKVGGTGYTF. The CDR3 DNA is TGTGCCAGCCTCAAGGTCGGGGGTACTGGCTACACCTTC.